Below, one T cell receptor (beta chain) is given with its context. Its specific antigen is unknown. Per-base qualities were not stored, and no clone one base away is much larger. TCRbeta CDR3 sequencing was performed on sorted unstimulated T cells and on proliferating T cells recovered from mixed lymphocyte reactions. Fresh whole blood from 9 to 10 HLA-typed healthy donors served as the source for isolating PBMCs. To map where alloreactive clones came from, CD4+ regulatory T cells in the unstimulated state were FACS-sorted. The record originates from a study of siplizumab effects on memory and regulatory T cells (dated by TCRdb to about 2019). For context, the study as a whole: The effect of the anti-CD2 antibody siplizumab on alloreactive T-cell subsets was examined in allogeneic mixed lymphocyte reactions constructed from human PBMCs. What the study reported, not specific to this receptor: No functional confirmation was obtained for the suppressive function of proliferating Tregs from siplizumab cultures. Siplizumab significantly lowered the cumulative frequency of alloreactive sequences that could be traced to unstimulated CD4+ memory T cells. Among mappable alloreactive CD4+ clones, the Treg-derived fraction averaged 68.8% with siplizumab versus around 25% in control reactions. Because sequences below about 10^-5 frequency were poorly captured, only a minor fraction of alloreactive clones could be mapped to unstimulated subsets. Unstimulated naive T cells appeared more diverse than memory T cells, and naive cells seemed to contribute substantially to the alloresponse. About 80-96% of proliferating CD4+ or CD8+ clones could not be given a naive or memory phenotype.

Receptors were amplified or captured by the immunoSEQ multiplex PCR assay. Approximately 100,000 TCR templates per sample were assayed on the deep sequencing platform. Genomic DNA extracted from sorted T cells was used for TCRbeta CDR3 sequencing. The original methods were these. The R programming language was used for clonal analysis of TCRbeta CDR3 data. Unstimulated samples were compared with post-reaction CFSE-low samples to define alloreactive CD4+ and CD8+ clones. Alloreactive CD4+ clones were assigned to regulatory or non-regulatory origin by matching sequences to sorted unstimulated Treg and non-Treg repertoires. TCRdb retrieved this table from immuneACCESS and kept in-frame rearrangements only. Not all clones are present; in checked studies, unresolved V genes account for under half, and no reason is known for the remainder. V, J and clone size reflect that table, while D and trimming were determined from the DNA. The sample records 80,000 to 130,000 clones, around 94% of which are singletons. Of the sample, around 0.6% is held by the ten largest clones.

Spanning cysteine to phenylalanine, the CDR3 consists of 15 amino acids. Only CDR3 DNA remains: 45 bases, in frame from the first base. Relative to germline, V is missing 2 bases and J is missing 4 bases, with 5 bases of the junction outside any gene match. CDR1 SGHRS and CDR2 YFSETQ are derived from the germline V gene. The material sequenced was Tregs sorted from blood. The receptor was isolated from a human donor in good health. The chain links TRBV5-1 with TRBJ2-1, and 8 junctional nucleotides match TRBD1. Here is the DNA: TGCGCCAGCAGCTTCCGGGACAGGCTTTACAATGAGCAGTTCTTC. Translated, this gives CASSFRDRLYNEQFF. With the portions outside the CDR3 filled from the reference TRBV5-1 and TRBJ2-1 genes, the complete variable region becomes KAGVTQTPRYLIKTRGQQVTLSCSPISGHRSVSWYQQTPGQGLQFLFEYFSETQRNKGNFPGRFSGRQFSNSRSEMNVSTLELGDSALYLCASSFRDRLYNEQFFGPGTRLTVL.